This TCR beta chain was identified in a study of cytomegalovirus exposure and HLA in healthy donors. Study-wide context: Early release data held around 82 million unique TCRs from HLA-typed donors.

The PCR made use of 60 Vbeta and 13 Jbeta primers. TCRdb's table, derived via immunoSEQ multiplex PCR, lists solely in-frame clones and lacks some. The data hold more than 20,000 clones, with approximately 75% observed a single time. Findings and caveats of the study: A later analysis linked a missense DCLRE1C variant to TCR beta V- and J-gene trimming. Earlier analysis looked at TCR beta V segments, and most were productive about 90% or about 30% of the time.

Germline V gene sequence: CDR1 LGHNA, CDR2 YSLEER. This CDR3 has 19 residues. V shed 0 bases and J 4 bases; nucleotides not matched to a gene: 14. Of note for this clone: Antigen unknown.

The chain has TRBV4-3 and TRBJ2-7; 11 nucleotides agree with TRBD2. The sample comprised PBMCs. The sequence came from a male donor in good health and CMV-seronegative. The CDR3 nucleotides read TGCGCCAGCAGCCAAGAGCGACTAGCGGGACCCATAACGCCGTACGAGCAGTACTTC. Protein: CASSQERLAGPITPYEQYF.